This is a list of T cell receptor beta chains from one sample in a study of T cells after yellow fever vaccination. TCRdb recomputed calls from the 5' RACE reads with MiXCR, one row per CDR3 protein. The table has approximately 90,000 distinct CDR3 sequences, roughly 5.8% seen once; the top ten hold about 41%. This material consisted of CD8+ T cells sorted from PBMCs, taken 10 days after the yellow fever booster vaccination. These receptors were collected from a man aged 18 to 30 who received the YFV17D yellow fever vaccine. The CDR3 runs from the conserved cysteine through the conserved F or W. The D gene is left open where the match is weak. Size is omitted from some rows. Given values are once, few, many or a class for expanded clones.

abundance: many; v_gene: TRBV6-2/TRBV6-3; d_gene: NA; j_gene: TRBJ2-5; CDR3nt: TGTGCCAGCAGTTACTCGAAGCGGGACAGACAAGAGACCCAGTACTTC; CDR3aa: CASSYSKRDRQETQYF
abundance: NA; v_gene: TRBV12-3/TRBV12-4; d_gene: NA; j_gene: TRBJ1-4; CDR3nt: TGTGCCAGTATAGAGGGGGAAAAACTGTTTTTT; CDR3aa: CASIEGEKLFF
abundance: few; v_gene: TRBV9; d_gene: TRBD2; j_gene: TRBJ2-5; CDR3nt: TGTGCCAGCGATCTGGGGACTAGCGGAGAGACCCAGTACTTC; CDR3aa: CASDLGTSGETQYF
abundance: few; v_gene: TRBV6-2/TRBV6-3; d_gene: NA; j_gene: TRBJ1-1; CDR3nt: TGTGCCAGCAGTCCCATTTACCCCGGTTTCACTGAAGCTTTCTTT; CDR3aa: CASSPIYPGFTEAFF
abundance: NA; v_gene: TRBV7-8; d_gene: NA; j_gene: TRBJ1-1; CDR3nt: TGTGCCAGCAGCCTCGGACAGATTGAAGCTTTCTTT; CDR3aa: CASSLGQIEAFF
abundance: NA; v_gene: TRBV29-1; d_gene: NA; j_gene: TRBJ2-2; CDR3nt: TGCAGCGTTTCGAATCTGGCAGGGACCACCGGGGAGCTGTTTTTT; CDR3aa: CSVSNLAGTTGELFF
abundance: NA; v_gene: TRBV6-5; d_gene: NA; j_gene: TRBJ1-2; CDR3nt: TGTGCCAGCAGTTACGGGCCGTACTATGGCTACACCTTC; CDR3aa: CASSYGPYYGYTF
abundance: few; v_gene: TRBV2; d_gene: NA; j_gene: TRBJ2-2; CDR3nt: TGTGCCAGCAGGGCTAGCGCGAACACCGGGGAGCTGTTTTTT; CDR3aa: CASRASANTGELFF
abundance: NA; v_gene: TRBV7-2; d_gene: TRBD2; j_gene: TRBJ2-7; CDR3nt: TGTGCCAGCAGCCTTACCGGGACTAGCGGGGCCATCGGGTACGAGCAGTACTTC; CDR3aa: CASSLTGTSGAIGYEQYF
abundance: few; v_gene: TRBV6-2/TRBV6-3; d_gene: TRBD1; j_gene: TRBJ2-1; CDR3nt: TGTGCCAGCAGTTACTTAGTACAGGGGGGCGATGAGCAGTTCTTC; CDR3aa: CASSYLVQGGDEQFF
abundance: NA; v_gene: TRBV20-1; d_gene: TRBD1; j_gene: TRBJ2-5; CDR3nt: TGCAGTGCTCGCGGACAGGTGGAAAGGACCCAGTACTTC; CDR3aa: CSARGQVERTQYF
abundance: few; v_gene: TRBV12-3/TRBV12-4; d_gene: TRBD1; j_gene: TRBJ1-1; CDR3nt: TGTGCCAGCAGTCCATGGGACAGGGGGAGTGAAAGTGAAGCTTTCTTT; CDR3aa: CASSPWDRGSESEAFF
abundance: many; v_gene: TRBV11-2; d_gene: NA; j_gene: TRBJ1-2; CDR3nt: TGTGCCAGCAGCTTATATCGGGGGTTGGAGGTTTATGGCTACACCTTC; CDR3aa: CASSLYRGLEVYGYTF
abundance: NA; v_gene: TRBV7-2; d_gene: NA; j_gene: TRBJ2-2; CDR3nt: TGTGCCAGCAGCTTAAAGGGTGCCGGGGAGCTGTTTTTT; CDR3aa: CASSLKGAGELFF
abundance: NA; v_gene: TRBV7-9; d_gene: NA; j_gene: TRBJ1-1; CDR3nt: TGTGCCAGCAGCCACCTCTCAGCGGGGGGGAGTACTGAAGCTTTCTTT; CDR3aa: CASSHLSAGGSTEAFF
abundance: NA; v_gene: TRBV2; d_gene: TRBD1; j_gene: TRBJ2-7; CDR3nt: TGTGCCGGCCGGACAGGGTGGGAGCAGTACTTC; CDR3aa: CAGRTGWEQYF
abundance: NA; v_gene: TRBV5-6; d_gene: NA; j_gene: TRBJ2-5; CDR3nt: TGTGCCAGCAGCTTCGGGGGCGTTCGCAAAGAGACCCAGTACTTC; CDR3aa: CASSFGGVRKETQYF
abundance: NA; v_gene: TRBV6-5; d_gene: NA; j_gene: TRBJ2-6; CDR3nt: TGTGCCAGCAGTTACTCCGCAGGCTCTGGGGCCAACGTCCTGACTTTC; CDR3aa: CASSYSAGSGANVLTF
abundance: many; v_gene: TRBV5-1; d_gene: NA; j_gene: TRBJ2-3; CDR3nt: TGCGCCAGCAGCTATAGAAGCACAGATACGCAGTATTTT; CDR3aa: CASSYRSTDTQYF
abundance: NA; v_gene: TRBV14; d_gene: NA; j_gene: TRBJ1-1; CDR3nt: TGTGCCAGCAGCCAAGATAGAAGGACACCTAACACTGAAGCTTTCTTT; CDR3aa: CASSQDRRTPNTEAFF
abundance: NA; v_gene: TRBV4-1; d_gene: NA; j_gene: TRBJ1-5; CDR3nt: TGCGCCAGCAGTGATATGGGATCCCAGCCCCAGCATTTT; CDR3aa: CASSDMGSQPQHF
abundance: NA; v_gene: TRBV7-9; d_gene: NA; j_gene: TRBJ1-3; CDR3nt: TGTGCCAGCAGGCAGGGAGTACGGGGAAACACCATATATTTT; CDR3aa: CASRQGVRGNTIYF
abundance: NA; v_gene: TRBV7-6; d_gene: NA; j_gene: TRBJ2-3; CDR3nt: TGTGCCAGCAGCTTAGGGACAGACACAGATACGCAGTATTTT; CDR3aa: CASSLGTDTDTQYF
abundance: NA; v_gene: TRBV6-4; d_gene: TRBD1; j_gene: TRBJ2-7; CDR3nt: TGTGCCAGCAGTGAATACGGGACAGATTCCTACGAGCAGTACTTC; CDR3aa: CASSEYGTDSYEQYF
abundance: NA; v_gene: TRBV15; d_gene: NA; j_gene: TRBJ2-7; CDR3nt: TGTGCCACCAGCAGGACGGAGAACTACGAGCAGTACTTC; CDR3aa: CATSRTENYEQYF
abundance: few; v_gene: TRBV19; d_gene: TRBD2; j_gene: TRBJ2-1; CDR3nt: TGTGCCAGTAGTCCTCGGGGGGAGGGCTACAATGAGCAGTTCTTC; CDR3aa: CASSPRGEGYNEQFF
abundance: many; v_gene: TRBV7-6; d_gene: NA; j_gene: TRBJ2-1; CDR3nt: TGTGCCAGCAGCTTAGGTGGGCCCGCGGTTAGTGCGCAGTTCTTC; CDR3aa: CASSLGGPAVSAQFF
abundance: NA; v_gene: TRBV10-1; d_gene: NA; j_gene: TRBJ1-1; CDR3nt: TGCGCCAGCAGTGAGAAGTGGGGGAGTGAAGCTTTCTTT; CDR3aa: CASSEKWGSEAFF
abundance: NA; v_gene: TRBV24-1; d_gene: NA; j_gene: TRBJ1-5; CDR3nt: TGTGCCACCAGTGACAGGGATAGCAATCAGCCCCAGCATTTT; CDR3aa: CATSDRDSNQPQHF
abundance: many; v_gene: TRBV19; d_gene: TRBD1; j_gene: TRBJ2-5; CDR3nt: TGTGCCAGTAGTATAACAGGGGGCGGAGAGACCCAGTACTTC; CDR3aa: CASSITGGGETQYF
abundance: few; v_gene: TRBV5-1; d_gene: TRBD2; j_gene: TRBJ2-3; CDR3nt: TGCGCCAGCAGCCCTCTAGCGGGGGTAAGAGATACGCAGTATTTT; CDR3aa: CASSPLAGVRDTQYF
abundance: NA; v_gene: TRBV14; d_gene: NA; j_gene: TRBJ1-3; CDR3nt: TGTGCCAGCAGCCAAGAAAAGGGGGTCTACTCTGGAAACACCATATATTTT; CDR3aa: CASSQEKGVYSGNTIYF
abundance: NA; v_gene: TRBV9; d_gene: NA; j_gene: TRBJ1-1; CDR3nt: TGTGCCAGCAGCGTAGTAATGGGGAGCACTGAAGCTTTCTTT; CDR3aa: CASSVVMGSTEAFF
abundance: few; v_gene: TRBV15; d_gene: TRBD2; j_gene: TRBJ2-1; CDR3nt: TGTGCCACCAGCAAGCTACTAGCGGGGGGCTACAATGAGCAGTTCTTC; CDR3aa: CATSKLLAGGYNEQFF